The entry below describes one T cell receptor (beta chain). Participants' reported clinical history set cohort assignment. The data derive from a study of blood T cell repertoires in COVID-19. Study at large: The cDNA or gDNA used as material had been derived from T cells, B-cell-depleted T cells, or PBMCs.

Some clones are missing from TCRdb's copy, which holds only in-frame ones; the method was immunoSEQ multiplex PCR. The sample carries 350,000 to 400,000 clones, more than 75% recorded once. The sample was PBMCs or T cells enriched from blood (not recorded which). The TCR was taken from a woman aged 30 to 39 who had recovered from COVID-19.

The CDR3 coding sequence is TGTGCCAGCAGTAGCGGGGGGCTGAATGAGCAGTTCTTC. It specifies CASSSGGLNEQFF. J is TRBJ2-1 and V is TRBV28; 9 bases are a match to TRBD2. This CDR3 contains 13 residues. J lost 7 bases, V lost 5 bases, and 3 bases had no gene match. Per germline, CDR1 MDHEN and CDR2 SYDVKM.